This TCR beta chain was recovered during a study of blood T cell repertoires in COVID-19. Study overall: T cells, B-cell-depleted T cells, or PBMCs supplied cDNA or gDNA.

Profiled with immunoSEQ multiplex PCR; TCRdb holds only in-frame clones, not every one. In the table there are some 97,000 clones, roughly 87% of which are singletons. Germline lookup yields CDR1 SGHAT and CDR2 FQNNGV. The ends lost 3 bases at V and 8 bases at J; junction bases unmatched: 11. CDR3 length: 16 amino acids. The sequence came from a man aged 30 to 39 in a cohort sampled during active COVID-19. V and J are TRBV11-2 and TRBJ2-1, with 9 bases aligning to TRBD2. The sample taken for sequencing was peripheral blood. The CDR3 here is CASSFTGWRGGYEQFF. CDR3 DNA sequence: TGTGCCAGCAGCTTCACTGGGTGGCGGGGGGGCTATGAGCAGTTCTTC. Full variable domain (missing parts from reference TRBV11-2 and TRBJ2-1): EAGVAQSPRYKIIEKRQSVAFWCNPISGHATLYWYQQILGQGPKLLIQFQNNGVVDDSQLPKDRFSAERLKGVDSTLKIQPAKLEDSAVYLCASSFTGWRGGYEQFFGPGTRLTVL.